The clone carrying this TCR beta chain has just a few counts. Its cognate antigen is unknown. TCRdb's table, derived via immunoSEQ multiplex PCR, lists solely in-frame clones and lacks some. The sample holds about 5,000 clones, around 28% seen once. The data are from a study of T cells in localized non-small cell lung cancer. Germline V CDR1 and CDR2: SGHAT, FQDESV (reference sequence). Trimming stripped 5 bases from V and 3 bases from J, with 18 bases between. The CDR3 has 16 amino acids. Findings and caveats of the study: Among the tissues sampled, uninvolved adjacent lung had the highest T cell clonality, above tumor. A median of 57 clones ranked among the top 100 in tumor appeared in adjacent lung. A raised T cell density in blood coincided with lengthier overall survival.

Here the sequenced sample was lung tumor tissue, taken before any cancer treatment. V is TRBV11-1 and J is TRBJ2-3; the D gene could be TRBD1 or TRBD2 (5 bases each). The TCR comes from a man aged 40 to 70 with stage III squamous cell lung carcinoma. The CDR3, as DNA: TGTGCCAGCAGCCATACATCAGGGTGGAGGACAGATACGCAGTATTTT. This codes for CASSHTSGWRTDTQYF. The whole variable domain, filled in from reference TRBV11-1 and TRBJ2-3, reads EAEVAQSPRYKITEKSQAVAFWCDPISGHATLYWYRQILGQGPELLVQFQDESVVDDSQLPKDRFSAERLKGVDSTLKIQPAELGDSAMYLCASSHTSGWRTDTQYFGPGTRLTVL.